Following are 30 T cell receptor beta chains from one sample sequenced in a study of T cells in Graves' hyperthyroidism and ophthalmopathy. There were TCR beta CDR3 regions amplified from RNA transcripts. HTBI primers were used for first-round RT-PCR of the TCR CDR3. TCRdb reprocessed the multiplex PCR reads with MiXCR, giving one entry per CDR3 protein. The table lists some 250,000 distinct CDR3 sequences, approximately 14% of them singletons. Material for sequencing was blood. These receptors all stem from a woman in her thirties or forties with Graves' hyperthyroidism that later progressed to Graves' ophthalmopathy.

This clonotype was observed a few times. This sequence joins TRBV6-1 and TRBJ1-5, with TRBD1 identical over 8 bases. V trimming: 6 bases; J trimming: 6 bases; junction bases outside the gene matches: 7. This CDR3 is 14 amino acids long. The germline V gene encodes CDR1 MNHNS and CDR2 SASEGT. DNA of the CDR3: TGTGCCAGCAGGCGAGACAGGGGAGGTCAGCCCCAGCATTTT. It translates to CASRRDRGGQPQHF.

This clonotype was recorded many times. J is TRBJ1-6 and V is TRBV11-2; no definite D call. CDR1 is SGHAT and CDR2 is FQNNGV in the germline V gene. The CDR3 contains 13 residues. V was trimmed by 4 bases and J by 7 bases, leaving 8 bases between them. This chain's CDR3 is CASSYGPNSPLHF. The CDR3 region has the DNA TGTGCCAGCAGCTACGGTCCCAATTCACCCCTCCACTTT.

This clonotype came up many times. The CDR3 DNA sequence: TGTGCCAGCAGCTTAGGACGTCATGAAAAACTGTTTTTT. Translation: CASSLGRHEKLFF. The chain has TRBV7-2 and TRBJ1-4; D unresolved. The germline CDR1 and CDR2 sequences are SGHTA and FQGNSA. The CDR3 contains 13 residues. V shed 1 base and J shed 6 bases, with 6 bases lying between them.

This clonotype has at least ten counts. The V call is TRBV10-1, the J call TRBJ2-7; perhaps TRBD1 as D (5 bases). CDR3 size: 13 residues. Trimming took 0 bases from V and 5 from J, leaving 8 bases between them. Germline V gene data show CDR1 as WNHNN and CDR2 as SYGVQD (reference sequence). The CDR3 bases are TGCGCCAGCAGTGAGTCGAAAGGGGACGAGCAGTACTTC. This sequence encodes CASSESKGDEQYF.

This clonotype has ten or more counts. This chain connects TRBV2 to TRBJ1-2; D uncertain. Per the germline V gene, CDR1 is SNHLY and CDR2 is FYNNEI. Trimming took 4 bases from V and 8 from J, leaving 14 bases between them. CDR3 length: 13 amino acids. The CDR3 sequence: CASSVLVREGYTF. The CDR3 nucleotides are TGTGCCAGCAGTGTTCTGGTTCGAGAGGGCTACACCTTC.

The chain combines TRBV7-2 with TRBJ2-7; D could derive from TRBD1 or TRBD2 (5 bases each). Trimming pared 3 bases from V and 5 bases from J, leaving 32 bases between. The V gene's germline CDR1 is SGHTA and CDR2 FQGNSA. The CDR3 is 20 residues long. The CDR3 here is CASSFSSPIKPGTSPNEQYF. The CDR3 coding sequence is TGTGCCAGCAGCTTCAGTAGTCCTATAAAACCCGGGACCTCCCCGAACGAGCAGTACTTC.

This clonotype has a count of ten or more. CDR3 DNA: TGTGCCACCGGGGCTAGCAGCGAAGAGACCCAGTACTTC. Its protein is CATGASSEETQYF. The chain carries TRBV10-3 and TRBJ2-5, with D tentatively TRBD1 or TRBD2 (5 bases each). The length of the CDR3 is 13 residues. Germline V gene sequence: CDR1 ENHRY, CDR2 SYGVKD. V was shortened by 10 bases and J by 3 bases, with 15 bases between the two germline ends.

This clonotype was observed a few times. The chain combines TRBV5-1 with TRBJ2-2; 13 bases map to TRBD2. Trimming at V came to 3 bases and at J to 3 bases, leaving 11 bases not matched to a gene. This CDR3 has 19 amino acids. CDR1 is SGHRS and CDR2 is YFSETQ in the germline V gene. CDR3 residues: CASSSHLQGTSGDTGELFF. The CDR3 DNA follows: TGCGCCAGCAGCTCTCATCTTCAGGGGACTAGCGGGGACACCGGGGAGCTGTTTTTT.

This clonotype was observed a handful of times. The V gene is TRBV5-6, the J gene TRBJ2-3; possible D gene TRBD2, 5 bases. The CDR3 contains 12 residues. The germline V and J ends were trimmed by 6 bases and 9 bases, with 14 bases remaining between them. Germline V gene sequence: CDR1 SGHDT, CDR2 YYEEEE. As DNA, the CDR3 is TGTGCCAGCAACCCCGCCGGGGAAACGCAGTATTTT. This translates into CASNPAGETQYF.

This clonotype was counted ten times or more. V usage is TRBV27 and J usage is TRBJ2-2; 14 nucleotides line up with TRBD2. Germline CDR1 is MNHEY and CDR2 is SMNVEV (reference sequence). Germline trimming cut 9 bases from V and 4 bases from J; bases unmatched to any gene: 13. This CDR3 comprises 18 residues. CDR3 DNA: TGTGCCAGTGGGGAGGGGACTAGCGGGAGCTGGGGCACCGGGGAGCTGTTTTTT. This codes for CASGEGTSGSWGTGELFF.

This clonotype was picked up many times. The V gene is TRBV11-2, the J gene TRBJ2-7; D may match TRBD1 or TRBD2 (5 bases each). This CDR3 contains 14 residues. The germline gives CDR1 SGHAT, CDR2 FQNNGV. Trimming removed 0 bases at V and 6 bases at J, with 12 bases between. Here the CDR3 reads CASSLELGAGEQYF. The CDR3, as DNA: TGTGCCAGCAGCTTAGAACTAGGGGCTGGCGAGCAGTACTTC.

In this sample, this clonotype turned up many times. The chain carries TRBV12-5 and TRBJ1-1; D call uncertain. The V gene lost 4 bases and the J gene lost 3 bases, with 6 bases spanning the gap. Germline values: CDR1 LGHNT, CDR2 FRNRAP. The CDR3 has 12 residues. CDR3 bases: TGTGCTAGTGGTTCCTCGCACACTGAAGCTTTCTTT. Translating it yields CASGSSHTEAFF.

CDR3 amino acids: CASSLGASGGTYEQYF. The CDR3 coding sequence is TGTGCCAGCAGCTTAGGGGCTAGCGGGGGGACCTACGAGCAGTACTTC. V gene TRBV11-2 combines with J gene TRBJ2-7, with 11 bases lining up with TRBD2. CDR3 size: 16 residues. Looked up from germline, CDR1 is SGHAT and CDR2 is FQNNGV. Trimming cost V 1 base and J 2 bases; bases outside gene matches: 4.

The CDR3 nucleotides are TGTGCCAGCAGCGGCCGCGGCGGACTCCTCACAGATACGCAGTATTTT. Its translation is CASSGRGGLLTDTQYF. V is TRBV9 and J is TRBJ2-3, with D maybe TRBD2 (5 bases). In germline, CDR1 is SGDLS, CDR2 YYNGEE. Deletions cut 3 bases from V and 2 bases from J, with 16 bases between. The CDR3 has 16 residues.

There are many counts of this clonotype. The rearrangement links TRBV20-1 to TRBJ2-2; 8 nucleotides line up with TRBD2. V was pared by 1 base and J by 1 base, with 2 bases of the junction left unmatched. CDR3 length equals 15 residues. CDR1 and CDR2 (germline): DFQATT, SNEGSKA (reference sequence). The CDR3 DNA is TGCAGTGCTAGAGCGACTAGCGAGAACACCGGGGAGCTGTTTTTT. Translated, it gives CSARATSENTGELFF.

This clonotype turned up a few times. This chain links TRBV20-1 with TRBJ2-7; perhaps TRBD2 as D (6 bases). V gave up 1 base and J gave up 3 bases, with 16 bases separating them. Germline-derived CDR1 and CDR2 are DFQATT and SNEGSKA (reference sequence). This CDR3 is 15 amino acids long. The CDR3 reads CSARVPRGSVYEQYF. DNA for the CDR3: TGCAGTGCTAGAGTCCCACGGGGGTCAGTCTACGAGCAGTACTTC.

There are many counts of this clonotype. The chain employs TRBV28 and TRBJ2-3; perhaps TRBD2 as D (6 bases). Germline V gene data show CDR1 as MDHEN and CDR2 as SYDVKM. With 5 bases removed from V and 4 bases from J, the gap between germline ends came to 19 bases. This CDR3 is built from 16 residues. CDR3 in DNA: TGTGCCAGCAGTCTCGGGACTGGCGATAGGGCAGATACGCAGTATTTT. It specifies CASSLGTGDRADTQYF.

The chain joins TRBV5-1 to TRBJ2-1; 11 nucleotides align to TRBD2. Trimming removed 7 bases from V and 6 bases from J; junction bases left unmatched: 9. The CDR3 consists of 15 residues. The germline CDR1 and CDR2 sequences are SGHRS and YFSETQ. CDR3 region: CASGFLAGGGNEQFF. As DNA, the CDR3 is TGCGCCAGCGGATTTCTAGCGGGAGGTGGCAATGAGCAGTTCTTC.

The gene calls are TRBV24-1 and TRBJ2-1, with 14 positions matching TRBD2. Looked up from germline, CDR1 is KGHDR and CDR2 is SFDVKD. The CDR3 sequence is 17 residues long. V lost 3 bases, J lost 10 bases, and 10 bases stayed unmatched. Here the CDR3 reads CATSDKTGLAGAGEQFF. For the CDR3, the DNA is TGTGCCACCAGTGATAAAACGGGACTAGCGGGAGCGGGGGAGCAGTTCTTC.

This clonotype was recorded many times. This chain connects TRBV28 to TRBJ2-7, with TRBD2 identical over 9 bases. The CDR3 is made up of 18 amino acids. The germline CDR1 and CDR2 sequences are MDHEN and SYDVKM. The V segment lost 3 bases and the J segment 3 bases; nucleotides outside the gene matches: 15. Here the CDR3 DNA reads TGTGCCAGCAGTTTCGACAGGACTAGCGTCCTTCGGAACTACGAGCAGTACTTC. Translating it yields CASSFDRTSVLRNYEQYF. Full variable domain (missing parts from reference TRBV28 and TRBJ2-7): DVKVTQSSRYLVKRTGEKVFLECVQDMDHENMFWYRQDPGLGLRLIYFSYDVKMKEKGDIPEGYSVSREKKERFSLILESASTNQTSMYLCASSFDRTSVLRNYEQYFGPGTRLTVT.

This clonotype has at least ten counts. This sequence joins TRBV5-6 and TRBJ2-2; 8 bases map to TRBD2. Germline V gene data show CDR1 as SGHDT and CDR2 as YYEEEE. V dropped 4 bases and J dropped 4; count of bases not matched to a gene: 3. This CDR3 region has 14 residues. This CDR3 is CASSPLAATGELFF. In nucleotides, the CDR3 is TGTGCCAGCAGCCCACTAGCGGCCACCGGGGAGCTGTTTTTT. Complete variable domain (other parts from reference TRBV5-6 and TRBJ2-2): DAGVTQSPTHLIKTRGQQVTLRCSPKSGHDTVSWYQQALGQGPQFIFQYYEEEERQRGNFPDRFSGHQFPNYSSELNVNALLLGDSALYLCASSPLAATGELFFGEGSRLTVL.

The CDR3 here is CASGSRQVFSPLHF. The CDR3 DNA reads as TGTGCCAGCGGGAGCCGACAGGTTTTTTCACCCCTCCACTTT. This sequence joins TRBV6-1 and TRBJ1-6, with D perhaps matching TRBD1 (6 bases). The CDR3 spans 14 residues. From germline, CDR1 is MNHNS and CDR2 SASEGT. Trimming took 8 bases from V and 9 from J, leaving 17 bases between them.

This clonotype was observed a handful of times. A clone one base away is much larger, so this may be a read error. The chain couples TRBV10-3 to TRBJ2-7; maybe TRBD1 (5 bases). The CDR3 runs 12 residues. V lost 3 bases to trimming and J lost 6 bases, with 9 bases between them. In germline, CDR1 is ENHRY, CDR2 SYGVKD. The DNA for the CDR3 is TGTGCCATCAGTGATTGGGGCCCCGAGCAGTACTTC. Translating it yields CAISDWGPEQYF.

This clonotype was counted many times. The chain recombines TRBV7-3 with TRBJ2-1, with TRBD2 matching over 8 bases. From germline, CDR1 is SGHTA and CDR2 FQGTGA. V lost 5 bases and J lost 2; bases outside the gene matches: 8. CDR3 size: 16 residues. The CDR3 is CASSPQAGVTYNEQFF. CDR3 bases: TGTGCCAGCAGCCCGCAAGCGGGGGTCACCTACAATGAGCAGTTCTTC. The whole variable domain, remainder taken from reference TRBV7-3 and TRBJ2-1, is GAGVSQTPSNKVTEKGKYVELRCDPISGHTALYWYRQSLGQGPEFLIYFQGTGAADDSGLPNDRFFAVRPEGSVSTLKIQRTERGDSAVYLCASSPQAGVTYNEQFFGPGTRLTVL.

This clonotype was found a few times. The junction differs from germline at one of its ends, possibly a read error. CDR3 region: CASSPQIGQGANVLTF. Written as DNA, the CDR3 is TGTGCCAGCAGCCCACAAATAGGACAGGGGGCGAACGTCCTGACTTTC. The gene calls are TRBV3-1 and TRBJ2-6; 11 bases agree with TRBD1. Germline CDR1 LGHDT, CDR2 YNNKEL (reference sequence). The CDR3 loop spans 16 amino acids.

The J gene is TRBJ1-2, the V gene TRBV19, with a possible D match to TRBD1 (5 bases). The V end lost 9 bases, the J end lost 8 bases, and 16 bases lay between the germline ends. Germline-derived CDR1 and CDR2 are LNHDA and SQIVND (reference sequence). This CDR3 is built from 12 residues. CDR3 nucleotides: TGTGCCAGCAAAACAGGAGGAGGCGGCTACACCTTC. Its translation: CASKTGGGGYTF. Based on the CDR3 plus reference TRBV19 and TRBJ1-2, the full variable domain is DGGITQSPKYLFRKEGQNVTLSCEQNLNHDAMYWYRQDPGQGLRLIYYSQIVNDFQKGDIAEGYSVSREKKESFPLTVTSAQKNPTAFYLCASKTGGGGYTFGSGTRLTVV.

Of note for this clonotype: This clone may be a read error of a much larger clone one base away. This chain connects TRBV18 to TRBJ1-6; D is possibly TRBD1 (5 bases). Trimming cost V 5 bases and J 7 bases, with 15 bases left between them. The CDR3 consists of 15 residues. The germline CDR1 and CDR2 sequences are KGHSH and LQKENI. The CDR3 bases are TGTGCCAGCTCATCAAACGACAGCCTGAATTCACCCCTCCACTTT. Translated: CASSSNDSLNSPLHF.

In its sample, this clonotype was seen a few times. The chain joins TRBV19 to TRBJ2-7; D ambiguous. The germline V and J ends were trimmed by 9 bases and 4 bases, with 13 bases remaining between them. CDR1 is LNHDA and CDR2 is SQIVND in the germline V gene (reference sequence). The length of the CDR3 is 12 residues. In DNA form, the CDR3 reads TGTGCCAGCACCCTAGAGGCTTACGAGCAGTACTTC. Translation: CASTLEAYEQYF.

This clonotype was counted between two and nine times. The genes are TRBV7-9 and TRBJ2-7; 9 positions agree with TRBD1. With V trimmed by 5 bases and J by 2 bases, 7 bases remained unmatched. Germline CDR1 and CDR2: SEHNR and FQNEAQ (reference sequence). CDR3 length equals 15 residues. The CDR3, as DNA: TGTGCCAGCAGCCACGGACAGGGGCCGCCCTACGAGCAGTACTTC. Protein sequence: CASSHGQGPPYEQYF. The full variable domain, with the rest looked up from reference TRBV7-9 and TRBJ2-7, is DTGVSQNPRHKITKRGQNVTFRCDPISEHNRLYWYRQTLGQGPEFLTYFQNEAQLEKSRLLSDRFSAERPKGSFSTLEIQRTEQGDSAMYLCASSHGQGPPYEQYFGPGTRLTVT.

The CDR3 nucleotides read TGTGCCAGCAGCAACAGGGGACTGTCCCGGGGCTACACCTTC. It encodes CASSNRGLSRGYTF. The genes are TRBV27 and TRBJ1-2, with 7 bases that match TRBD1. The length of the CDR3 is 14 residues. CDR1 MNHEY and CDR2 SMNVEV come from the germline V gene (reference sequence). Trimming took 6 bases from V and 8 from J; bases not matched to a gene: 12.